This TCR beta chain appears in the sequencing data of a study of shared clonotypes between healthy human individuals. Overall study findings and caveats: Naive subsets usually exceeded memory subsets in estimated richness.

As defined, naive CD8 cells were CD45RO-negative and positively selected for CCR7, with terminally differentiated effector memory CD45RA+ cells excluded. Using immunoSEQ multiplex PCR, the repertoire was profiled, and TCRdb retains in-frame clones only, with some absent. In the table there are more than 2 million clones, about 95% of which are singletons. The CDR3 length is 13 residues. The germline V and J ends were trimmed by 2 bases and 1 base, with 5 bases remaining between them. Per the germline V gene, CDR1 is LNHDA and CDR2 is SQIVND (reference sequence). Concerning this clone: Its antigen is unidentified.

Sequences were obtained from naive CD8+ T cells sorted from blood. The J gene is TRBJ1-1, the V gene TRBV19; D ambiguous. The clonotype comes from a man aged 18 to 35 in good health. The CDR3 is CASSIYPNTEAFF. CDR3 nucleotide sequence: TGTGCCAGTAGTATATACCCGAACACTGAAGCTTTCTTT.